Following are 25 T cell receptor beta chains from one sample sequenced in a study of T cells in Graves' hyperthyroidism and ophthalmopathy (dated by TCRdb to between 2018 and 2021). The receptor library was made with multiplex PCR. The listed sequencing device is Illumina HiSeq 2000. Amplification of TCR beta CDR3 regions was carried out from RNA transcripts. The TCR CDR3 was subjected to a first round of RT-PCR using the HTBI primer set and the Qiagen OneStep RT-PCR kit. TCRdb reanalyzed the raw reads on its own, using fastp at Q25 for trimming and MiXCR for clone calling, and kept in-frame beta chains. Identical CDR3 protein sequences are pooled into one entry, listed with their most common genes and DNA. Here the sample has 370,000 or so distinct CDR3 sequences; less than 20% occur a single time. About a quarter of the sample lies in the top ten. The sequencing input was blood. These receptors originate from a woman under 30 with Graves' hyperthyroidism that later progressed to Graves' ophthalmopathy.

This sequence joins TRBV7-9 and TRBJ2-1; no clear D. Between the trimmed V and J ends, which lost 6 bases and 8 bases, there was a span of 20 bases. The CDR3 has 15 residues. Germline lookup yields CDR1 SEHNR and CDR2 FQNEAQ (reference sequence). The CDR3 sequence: CASSPRGPKGDEQFF. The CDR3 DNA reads TGTGCCAGCAGTCCCCGAGGTCCTAAGGGCGATGAGCAGTTCTTC. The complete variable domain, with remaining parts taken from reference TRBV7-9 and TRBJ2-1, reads DTGVSQNPRHKITKRGQNVTFRCDPISEHNRLYWYRQTLGQGPEFLTYFQNEAQLEKSRLLSDRFSAERPKGSFSTLEIQRTEQGDSAMYLCASSPRGPKGDEQFFGPGTRLTVL.

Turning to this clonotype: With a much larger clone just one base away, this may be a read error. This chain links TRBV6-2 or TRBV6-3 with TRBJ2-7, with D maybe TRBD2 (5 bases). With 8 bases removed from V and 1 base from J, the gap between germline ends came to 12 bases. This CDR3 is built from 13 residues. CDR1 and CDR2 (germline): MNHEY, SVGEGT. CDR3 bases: TGTGCCAGCGGAGGCGCCCCGTCCTACGAGCAGTACTTC. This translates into CASGGAPSYEQYF.

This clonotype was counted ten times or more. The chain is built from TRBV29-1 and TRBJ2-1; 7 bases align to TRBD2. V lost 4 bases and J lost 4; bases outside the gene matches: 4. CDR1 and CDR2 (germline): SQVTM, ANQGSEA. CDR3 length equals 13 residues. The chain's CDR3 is CSVVGLGYNEQFF. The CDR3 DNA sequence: TGCAGCGTTGTCGGACTAGGATACAATGAGCAGTTCTTC.

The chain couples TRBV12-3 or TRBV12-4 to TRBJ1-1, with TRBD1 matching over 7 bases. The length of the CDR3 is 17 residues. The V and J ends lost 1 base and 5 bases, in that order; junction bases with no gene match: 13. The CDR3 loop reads CASSLVIGGRGRTEAFF. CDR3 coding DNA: TGTGCCAGCAGTTTAGTTATAGGGGGGAGGGGGCGGACTGAAGCTTTCTTT.

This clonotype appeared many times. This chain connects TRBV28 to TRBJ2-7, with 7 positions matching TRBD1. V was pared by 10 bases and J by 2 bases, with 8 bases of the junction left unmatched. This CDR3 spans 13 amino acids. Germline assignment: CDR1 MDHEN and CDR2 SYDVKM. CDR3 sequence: CAIAQGPTYEQYF. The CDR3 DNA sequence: TGTGCCATTGCACAGGGGCCGACCTACGAGCAGTACTTC.

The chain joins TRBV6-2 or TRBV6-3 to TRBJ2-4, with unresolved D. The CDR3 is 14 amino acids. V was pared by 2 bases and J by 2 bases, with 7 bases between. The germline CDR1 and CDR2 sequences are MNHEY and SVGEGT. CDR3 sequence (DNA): TGTGCCAGCAGTTACGGGGTATCCAAAAACATTCAGTACTTC. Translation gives CASSYGVSKNIQYF.

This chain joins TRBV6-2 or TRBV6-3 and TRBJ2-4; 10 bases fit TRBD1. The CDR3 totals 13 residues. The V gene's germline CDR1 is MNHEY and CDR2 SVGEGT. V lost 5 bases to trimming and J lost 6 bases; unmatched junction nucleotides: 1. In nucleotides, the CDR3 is TGTGCCAGCAGTGGACAGGGGGGAAACATTCAGTACTTC. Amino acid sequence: CASSGQGGNIQYF.

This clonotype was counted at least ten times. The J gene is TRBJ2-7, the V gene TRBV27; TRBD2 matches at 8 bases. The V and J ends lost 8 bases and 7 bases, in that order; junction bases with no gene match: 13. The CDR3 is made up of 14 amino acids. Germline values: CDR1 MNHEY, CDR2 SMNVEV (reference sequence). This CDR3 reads CASSMGLAGQEQYF. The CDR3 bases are TGTGCCAGCTCGATGGGGCTAGCGGGCCAGGAGCAGTACTTC.

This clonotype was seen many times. Here the CDR3 DNA reads TGCAGTGCTAATTCGGGGGCCTACGGAAACACCATATATTTT. It translates to CSANSGAYGNTIYF. The chain uses TRBV20-1 and TRBJ1-3; maybe TRBD1 (6 bases). This CDR3 has 14 residues. V lost 4 bases, J lost 4 bases, and 14 bases lay in between. Germline CDR1 is DFQATT and CDR2 is SNEGSKA (reference sequence).

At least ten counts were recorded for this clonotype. Here the CDR3 DNA reads TGCGCCAGCAGCTTGGAGGAGGCGGGCACAGATACGCAGTATTTT. Amino acids: CASSLEEAGTDTQYF. The gene calls are TRBV5-1 and TRBJ2-3; tentative D call: TRBD2 (5 bases). Germline CDR1 SGHRS, CDR2 YFSETQ. The CDR3 is made up of 15 amino acids. V lost 0 bases and J lost 1, with 9 bases in between.

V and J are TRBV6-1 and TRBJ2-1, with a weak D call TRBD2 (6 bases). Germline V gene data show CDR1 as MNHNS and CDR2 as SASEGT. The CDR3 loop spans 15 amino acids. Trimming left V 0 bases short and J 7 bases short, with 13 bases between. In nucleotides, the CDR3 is TGTGCCAGCAGTGAAGCTTCTAGCGTCTCAAATGAGCAGTTCTTC. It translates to CASSEASSVSNEQFF.

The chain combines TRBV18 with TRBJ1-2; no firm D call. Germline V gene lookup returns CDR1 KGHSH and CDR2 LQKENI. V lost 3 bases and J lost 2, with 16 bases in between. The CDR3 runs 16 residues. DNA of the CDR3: TGTGCCAGCTCACCCCCTACCCCGGGGATGAACTATGGCTACACCTTC. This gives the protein CASSPPTPGMNYGYTF.

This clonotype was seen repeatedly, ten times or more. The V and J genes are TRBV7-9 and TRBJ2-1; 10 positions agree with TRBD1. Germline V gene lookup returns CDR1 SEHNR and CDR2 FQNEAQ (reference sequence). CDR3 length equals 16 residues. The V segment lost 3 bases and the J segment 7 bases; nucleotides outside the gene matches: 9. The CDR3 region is CASSFATGGAGNEQFF. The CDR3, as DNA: TGTGCCAGCAGCTTCGCGACAGGGGGCGCGGGGAATGAGCAGTTCTTC.

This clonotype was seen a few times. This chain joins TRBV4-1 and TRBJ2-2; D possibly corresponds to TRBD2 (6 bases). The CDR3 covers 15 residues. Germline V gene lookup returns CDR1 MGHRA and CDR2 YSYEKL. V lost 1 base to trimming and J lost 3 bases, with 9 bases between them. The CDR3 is CASSQVWGDTGELFF. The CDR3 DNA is TGCGCCAGCAGCCAAGTATGGGGGGACACCGGGGAGCTGTTTTTT.

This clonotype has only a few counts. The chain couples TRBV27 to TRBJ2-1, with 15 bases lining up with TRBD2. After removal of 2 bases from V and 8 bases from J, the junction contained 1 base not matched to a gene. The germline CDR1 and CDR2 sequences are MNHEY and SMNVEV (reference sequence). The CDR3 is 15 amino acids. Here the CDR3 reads CASSLRTSGRDEQFF. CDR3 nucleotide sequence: TGTGCCAGCAGTTTAAGGACTAGCGGGAGGGATGAGCAGTTCTTC.

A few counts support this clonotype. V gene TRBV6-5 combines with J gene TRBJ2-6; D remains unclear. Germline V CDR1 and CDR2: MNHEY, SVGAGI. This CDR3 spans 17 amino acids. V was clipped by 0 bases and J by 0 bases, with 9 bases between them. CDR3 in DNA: TGTGCCAGCAGTTACTCGGCCACCAGCTCTGGGGCCAACGTCCTGACTTTC. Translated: CASSYSATSSGANVLTF.

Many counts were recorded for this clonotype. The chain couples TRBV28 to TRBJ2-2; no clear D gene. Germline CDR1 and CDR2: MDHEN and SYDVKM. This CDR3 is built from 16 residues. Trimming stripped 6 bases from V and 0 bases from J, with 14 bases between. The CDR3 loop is CASRVVGDANTGELFF. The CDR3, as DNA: TGTGCCAGCAGGGTAGTTGGAGACGCGAACACCGGGGAGCTGTTTTTT.

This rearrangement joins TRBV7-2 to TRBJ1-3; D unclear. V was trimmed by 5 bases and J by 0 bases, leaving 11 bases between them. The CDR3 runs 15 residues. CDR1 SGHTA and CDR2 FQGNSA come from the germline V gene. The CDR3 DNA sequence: TGTGCCAGCAGCGTGGACGGGAACTCTGGAAACACCATATATTTT. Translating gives CASSVDGNSGNTIYF.

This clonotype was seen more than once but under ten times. CDR3 sequence: CASSLGVSNEQFF. The CDR3 DNA sequence: TGTGCCAGCAGTTTAGGAGTTTCCAATGAGCAGTTCTTC. V gene TRBV12-3 or TRBV12-4 combines with J gene TRBJ2-1; D is undetermined. The CDR3 loop spans 13 amino acids. V was trimmed by 1 base and J by 6 bases, leaving 7 bases between them.

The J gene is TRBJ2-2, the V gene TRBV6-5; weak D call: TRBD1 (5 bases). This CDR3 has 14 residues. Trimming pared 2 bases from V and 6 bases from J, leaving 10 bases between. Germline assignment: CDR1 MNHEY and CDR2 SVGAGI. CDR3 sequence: CASSYPGIPGELFF. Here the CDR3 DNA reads TGTGCCAGCAGTTACCCAGGGATTCCCGGGGAGCTGTTTTTT.

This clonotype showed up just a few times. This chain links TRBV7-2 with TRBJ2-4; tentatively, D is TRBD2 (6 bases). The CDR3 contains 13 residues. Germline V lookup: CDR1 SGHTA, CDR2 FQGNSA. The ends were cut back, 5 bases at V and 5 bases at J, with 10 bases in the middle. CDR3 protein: CASSVDYENIQYF. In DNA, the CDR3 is TGTGCCAGCAGCGTGGACTACGAAAACATTCAGTACTTC. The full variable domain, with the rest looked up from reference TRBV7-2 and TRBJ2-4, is GAGVSQSPSNKVTEKGKDVELRCDPISGHTALYWYRQSLGQGLEFLIYFQGNSAPDKSGLPSDRFSAERTGGSVSTLTIQRTQQEDSAVYLCASSVDYENIQYFGAGTRLSVL.

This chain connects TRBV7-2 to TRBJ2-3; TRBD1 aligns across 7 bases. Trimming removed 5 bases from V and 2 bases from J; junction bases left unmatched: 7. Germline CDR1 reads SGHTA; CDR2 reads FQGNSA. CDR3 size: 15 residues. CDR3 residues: CASSVGTAFTDTQYF. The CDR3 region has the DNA TGTGCCAGCAGCGTTGGGACAGCCTTCACAGATACGCAGTATTTT.

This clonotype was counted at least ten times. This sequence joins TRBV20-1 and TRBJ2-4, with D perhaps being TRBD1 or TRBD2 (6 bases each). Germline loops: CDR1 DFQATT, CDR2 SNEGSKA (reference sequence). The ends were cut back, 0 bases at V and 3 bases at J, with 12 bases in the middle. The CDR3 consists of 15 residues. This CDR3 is CSARDRQDYKNIQYF. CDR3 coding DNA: TGCAGTGCTAGAGATCGACAGGACTACAAAAACATTCAGTACTTC.

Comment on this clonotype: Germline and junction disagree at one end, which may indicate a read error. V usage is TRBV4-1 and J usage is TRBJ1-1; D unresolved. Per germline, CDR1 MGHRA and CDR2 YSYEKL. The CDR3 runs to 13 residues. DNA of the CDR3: TGTGCCAGCAGCCAAGATGGGGACACTGAAGCTTTCTTT. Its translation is CASSQDGDTEAFF.

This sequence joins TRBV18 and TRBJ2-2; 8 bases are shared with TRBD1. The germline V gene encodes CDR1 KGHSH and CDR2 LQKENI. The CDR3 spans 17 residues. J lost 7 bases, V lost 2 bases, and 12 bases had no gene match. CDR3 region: CASSPKAVSGGVGELFF. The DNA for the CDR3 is TGTGCCAGCTCACCAAAGGCGGTCTCAGGGGGCGTCGGGGAGCTGTTTTTT.